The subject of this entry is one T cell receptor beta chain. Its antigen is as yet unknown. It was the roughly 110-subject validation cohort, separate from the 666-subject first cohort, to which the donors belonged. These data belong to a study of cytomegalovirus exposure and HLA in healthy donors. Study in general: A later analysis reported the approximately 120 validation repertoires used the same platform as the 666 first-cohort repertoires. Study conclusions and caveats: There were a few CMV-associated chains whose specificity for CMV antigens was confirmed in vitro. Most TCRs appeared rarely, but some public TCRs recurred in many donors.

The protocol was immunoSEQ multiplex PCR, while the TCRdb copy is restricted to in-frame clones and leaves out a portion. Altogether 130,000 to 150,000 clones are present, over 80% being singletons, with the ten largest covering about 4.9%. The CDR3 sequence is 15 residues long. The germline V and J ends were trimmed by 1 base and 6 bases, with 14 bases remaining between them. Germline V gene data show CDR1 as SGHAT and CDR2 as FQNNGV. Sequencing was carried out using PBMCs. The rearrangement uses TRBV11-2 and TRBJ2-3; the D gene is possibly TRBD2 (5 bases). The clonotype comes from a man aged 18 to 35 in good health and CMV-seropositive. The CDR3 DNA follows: TGTGCCAGCAGCTTAGCGGTGCTTTCGGGGGATACGCAGTATTTT. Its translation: CASSLAVLSGDTQYF.